Shown below are 29 T cell receptor beta chains from a single sample sequenced in a study. TCRdb recomputed calls from the RT-PCR reads with MiXCR, one row per CDR3 protein. Of hundreds of thousands of distinct CDR3 sequences in the sample, around 14% are singletons; the top ten hold roughly 3.9%. The source material was memory CD4+ T cells from blood. The receptors originated from a female donor in good health, serving as a healthy control.

The table lists this clonotype with many counts. This rearrangement joins TRBV12-3 or TRBV12-4 to TRBJ2-4; perhaps TRBD2 as D (5 bases). Trimming shortened V by 6 bases and J by 7 bases, and 16 bases separated the two germline ends. The CDR3 spans 14 residues. CDR3 bases: TGTGCCAGCAGCCCCCAACCGGAGGCGAACATTCAGTACTTC. It translates to CASSPQPEANIQYF.

The J gene is TRBJ2-1, the V gene TRBV27, with a possible D match to TRBD2 (6 bases). Germline-derived CDR1 and CDR2 are MNHEY and SMNVEV (reference sequence). This CDR3 region has 13 residues. The V end lost 8 bases, the J end lost 9 bases, and 17 bases lay between the germline ends. This CDR3 is CASGRGPWGEQFF. CDR3 in DNA: TGTGCCAGCGGGCGGGGTCCCTGGGGTGAGCAGTTCTTC.

This clonotype was seen a few times. The V call is TRBV12-3 or TRBV12-4, the J call TRBJ1-3; the D is unclear. The CDR3 has 15 residues. The V and J ends lost 5 bases and 0 bases respectively, with 11 bases between them. The CDR3 is CASSHWTDSGNTIYF. The CDR3 DNA sequence: TGTGCCAGCAGTCACTGGACCGACTCTGGAAACACCATATATTTT.

The rearrangement uses TRBV20-1 and TRBJ2-1; D may be TRBD1 (6 bases). The ends were cut back, 5 bases at V and 0 bases at J, with 11 bases in the middle. Germline V gene lookup returns CDR1 DFQATT and CDR2 SNEGSKA (reference sequence). CDR3 length: 14 residues. CDR3 region: CSAYRVNSYNEQFF. CDR3 in DNA: TGCAGTGCTTACAGGGTTAACTCCTACAATGAGCAGTTCTTC.

This clonotype was detected a few times. V is TRBV5-4 and J is TRBJ2-1; 11 positions agree with TRBD2. From germline, CDR1 is SGHNT and CDR2 YYREEE (reference sequence). The CDR3 runs 14 residues. The trim removed 4 bases at V and 6 bases at J, leaving 3 bases unmatched. The CDR3 protein is CASSAGLAVNEQFF. The CDR3 DNA sequence: TGTGCCAGCAGCGCGGGACTAGCGGTCAATGAGCAGTTCTTC.

J is TRBJ2-1 and V is TRBV20-1; 9 nucleotides line up with TRBD2. CDR1 and CDR2 from the germline V gene are DFQATT and SNEGSKA (reference sequence). J gave up 9 bases and V 5 bases, and 11 bases lay outside the gene matches. The CDR3 contains 14 residues. The DNA of the CDR3 is TGCAGTGCTGAGCCGGGGACTAGCATCGGTGAGCAGTTCTTC. Protein sequence: CSAEPGTSIGEQFF.

The chain has TRBV6-2 or TRBV6-3 and TRBJ1-1, with D maybe TRBD1 (6 bases). This CDR3 has 16 amino acids. Germline loops: CDR1 MNHEY, CDR2 SVGEGT. V gave up 0 bases and J gave up 4 bases, with 15 bases separating them. The CDR3 DNA reads as TGTGCCAGCAGTTACTCGATGCGGGGGCGCGGCACTGAAGCTTTCTTT. Its protein is CASSYSMRGRGTEAFF.

This rearrangement joins TRBV15 to TRBJ1-5; D call uncertain. The V gene lost 1 base and the J gene lost 2 bases, with 12 bases spanning the gap. Germline CDR1 is LNHNV and CDR2 is YYDKDF (reference sequence). This CDR3 contains 16 residues. The CDR3 region has the DNA TGTGCCACCAGCAGAGGTTTGCAGGTGGGCAATCAGCCCCAGCATTTT. This encodes CATSRGLQVGNQPQHF.

This clonotype has only a few counts. The V call is TRBV12-3 or TRBV12-4, the J call TRBJ2-6; D gene unclear. The CDR3 covers 14 residues. V was shortened by 6 bases and J by 4 bases, with 10 bases between the two germline ends. As DNA, the CDR3 is TGTGCCAGCAGCCAGGAAGAGGGGGCCAACGTCCTGACTTTC. This sequence encodes CASSQEEGANVLTF.

This clonotype was seen only a few times. The rearrangement uses TRBV19 and TRBJ1-2, with unresolved D. Deletions cut 4 bases from V and 2 bases from J, with 20 bases between. Germline V gives CDR1 LNHDA, CDR2 SQIVND (reference sequence). The CDR3 consists of 17 residues. The CDR3 sequence is CASSTLQTRTGNYGYTF. CDR3 coding DNA: TGTGCCAGTAGTACACTTCAGACCCGGACGGGAAACTATGGCTACACCTTC.

The rearrangement links TRBV5-1 to TRBJ1-1; no clear D gene. The length of the CDR3 is 14 residues. Germline CDR1 reads SGHRS; CDR2 reads YFSETQ. V lost 3 bases and J 5 bases, leaving 14 bases between the germline ends. The CDR3 loop is CASSSDASGTEAFF. The CDR3 region has the DNA TGCGCCAGCAGCTCGGACGCCTCCGGTACTGAAGCTTTCTTT.

The chain combines TRBV7-6 with TRBJ2-2, with D perhaps TRBD2 (5 bases). Germline CDR1 and CDR2: SGHVS and FNYEAQ. V lost 1 base and J lost 6, with 12 bases in between. This CDR3 is built from 15 residues. CDR3 in amino acids: CASSLGTAGAGELFF. CDR3 nucleotides: TGTGCCAGCAGCTTAGGCACAGCCGGGGCCGGGGAGCTGTTTTTT.

This clonotype was picked up a small number of times. The chain carries TRBV4-3 and TRBJ2-7; no firm D call. Germline V CDR1 and CDR2: LGHNA, YSLEER. The CDR3 is 15 amino acids. Trimming cost V 4 bases and J 0 bases, with 13 bases left between them. The CDR3 loop is CASSPKWADSYEQYF. CDR3 nucleotides: TGCGCCAGCAGCCCGAAGTGGGCCGACTCCTACGAGCAGTACTTC.

CDR3 sequence: CASSLGDRDTQYF. The DNA of the CDR3 is TGTGCCAGCAGCTTAGGCGACAGGGATACGCAGTATTTT. The chain carries TRBV7-7 and TRBJ2-3, with TRBD1 as a possible D gene (6 bases). Germline lookup yields CDR1 SSHAT and CDR2 FNYEAQ (reference sequence). Trimming removed 1 base at V and 6 bases at J, with 8 bases between. The CDR3 covers 13 residues.

The chain couples TRBV6-1 to TRBJ1-1; D gene uncertain. V lost 2 bases, J lost 6 bases, and 16 bases lay in between. The V gene's germline CDR1 is MNHNS and CDR2 SASEGT. The CDR3 runs 15 residues. The CDR3 DNA is TGTGCCAGCAGTGAACCGGGAAAAGGTTTCCCTGAAGCTTTCTTT. Translation: CASSEPGKGFPEAFF.

This clonotype showed up many times. The V and J genes are TRBV5-1 and TRBJ2-3, with 7 positions matching TRBD1. Trimming at V came to 6 bases and at J to 2 bases, leaving 6 bases not matched to a gene. CDR3 length equals 14 residues. Looked up from germline, CDR1 is SGHRS and CDR2 is YFSETQ. CDR3 protein: CASTLEGATDTQYF. The DNA for the CDR3 is TGCGCCAGCACTCTCGAGGGGGCCACAGATACGCAGTATTTT.

V is TRBV28 and J is TRBJ2-1; 8 nucleotides match TRBD1. Unmatched junction bases numbered 8, after V lost 3 bases and J lost 16 bases. CDR1 and CDR2 from the germline V gene are MDHEN and SYDVKM. The CDR3 runs to 12 residues. CDR3 sequence reads: CASSFLDREAFF. DNA for the CDR3: TGTGCCAGCAGTTTCTTGGACAGGGAGGCTTTCTTC. Drawing the rest from reference TRBV28 and TRBJ2-1, the complete variable domain is DVKVTQSSRYLVKRTGEKVFLECVQDMDHENMFWYRQDPGLGLRLIYFSYDVKMKEKGDIPEGYSVSREKKERFSLILESASTNQTSMYLCASSFLDREAFFGPGTRLTVL.

The chain combines TRBV28 with TRBJ2-2; the D is unclear. Germline CDR1 and CDR2: MDHEN and SYDVKM. The CDR3 covers 15 residues. Trimming removed 0 bases from V and 4 bases from J, with 9 bases in between. The CDR3 DNA is TGTGCCAGCAGTTTATGGGACGCCTCCACCGGGGAGCTGTTTTTT. Its translation is CASSLWDASTGELFF.

This clonotype appeared many times. The V and J genes are TRBV9 and TRBJ2-7; D is ambiguous. CDR3 length: 12 amino acids. V was shortened by 4 bases and J by 9 bases, with 14 bases between the two germline ends. From germline, CDR1 is SGDLS and CDR2 YYNGEE. The CDR3 DNA is TGTGCCAGCAGCCCGGGCTTTAGTCTGCAGTACTTC. It encodes CASSPGFSLQYF. The variable domain in full, with the rest retrieved from reference TRBV9 and TRBJ2-7, is DSGVTQTPKHLITATGQRVTLRCSPRSGDLSVYWYQQSLDQGLQFLIQYYNGEERAKGNILERFSAQQFPDLHSELNLSSLELGDSALYFCASSPGFSLQYFGPGTRLTVT.

This clonotype was counted at least ten times. This chain uses TRBV20-1 with TRBJ2-7, with D possibly TRBD2 on 5 matching bases. The CDR3 sequence is 13 residues long. V lost 1 base, J lost 3 bases, and 10 bases lay in between. Germline values: CDR1 DFQATT, CDR2 SNEGSKA (reference sequence). This chain's CDR3 is CSARGGRFYEQYF. In DNA form, the CDR3 reads TGCAGTGCTAGAGGAGGGCGATTCTACGAGCAGTACTTC.

This clonotype showed up many times. V is TRBV12-3 or TRBV12-4 and J is TRBJ2-1; 7 nucleotides match TRBD1. Losses at the gene ends were 7 bases for V and 5 bases for J; bases not matched to a gene: 8. This CDR3 is 14 amino acids long. The CDR3 is CASIPGQFNNEQFF. CDR3 DNA: TGTGCCAGCATCCCGGGACAGTTCAACAATGAGCAGTTCTTC.

This chain connects TRBV9 to TRBJ2-2, with D hard to call. Germline values: CDR1 SGDLS, CDR2 YYNGEE. Trimming took off 4 bases at V and 6 bases at J, with 10 bases between the two ends. The CDR3 covers 13 residues. The CDR3 loop is CASSLPEAGELFF. For the CDR3, the DNA is TGTGCCAGCAGCCTTCCGGAAGCCGGGGAGCTGTTTTTT.

This clonotype turned up a few times. J is TRBJ2-7 and V is TRBV27; 7 nucleotides match TRBD1. There are 18 residues in the CDR3. With 0 bases clipped from V and 0 bases from J, the junction kept 11 bases outside the gene matches. CDR1 and CDR2 (germline): MNHEY, SMNVEV (reference sequence). The CDR3 region has the DNA TGTGCCAGCAGTTTATCCTTTCCGGGACAGTCGACCTCCTACGAGCAGTACTTC. Amino acid sequence: CASSLSFPGQSTSYEQYF.

The chain is built from TRBV5-1 and TRBJ1-5, with D possibly being TRBD1 (6 bases). The CDR3 totals 15 residues. V was shortened by 2 bases and J by 5 bases, with 14 bases between the two germline ends. Germline V CDR1 and CDR2: SGHRS, YFSETQ. The CDR3 nucleotides read TGCGCCAGCAGCTTACAGGGTATAGTAGATCAGCCCCAGCATTTT. Protein product: CASSLQGIVDQPQHF.

In this sample, this clonotype turned up many times. This chain uses TRBV6-1 with TRBJ2-3; no clear D gene. The CDR3 has 13 residues. Germline values: CDR1 MNHNS, CDR2 SASEGT. With 1 base removed from V and 3 bases from J, the gap between germline ends came to 5 bases. CDR3: CASSEGPTDTQYF. CDR3 nucleotides: TGTGCCAGCAGTGAAGGACCTACAGATACGCAGTATTTT.

This chain links TRBV3-1 with TRBJ2-1, with a possible D match to TRBD2 (5 bases). Germline assignment: CDR1 LGHDT and CDR2 YNNKEL (reference sequence). The V end lost 3 bases, the J end lost 3 bases, and 12 bases lay between the germline ends. CDR3 size: 15 residues. CDR3 DNA: TGTGCCAGCAGCCATTTCATCCGGGACTACAATGAGCAGTTCTTC. Amino acid sequence: CASSHFIRDYNEQFF.

This clonotype was counted only a few times. This chain links TRBV28 with TRBJ1-4; D call uncertain. V was clipped by 5 bases and J by 10 bases, with 5 bases between them. CDR3 length: 10 residues. CDR1 and CDR2 (germline): MDHEN, SYDVKM. The CDR3 nucleotides read TGTGCCAGCAGTGGCAGAAAACTGTTTTTT. Translated: CASSGRKLFF.

The chain recombines TRBV7-2 with TRBJ2-2; 10 bases fit TRBD2. There are 16 residues in the CDR3. CDR1 is SGHTA, CDR2 FQGNSA, per germline. V shed 5 bases and J 0 bases; nucleotides not matched to a gene: 3. In nucleotides, the CDR3 is TGTGCCAGCAGCCCAACTAGCGGGACGAACACCGGGGAGCTGTTTTTT. The encoded protein is CASSPTSGTNTGELFF.

The chain combines TRBV5-1 with TRBJ2-5; 13 bases are a match to TRBD2. V trimming: 4 bases; J trimming: 2 bases; junction bases outside the gene matches: 17. The CDR3 length is 20 residues. The germline gives CDR1 SGHRS, CDR2 YFSETQ. The CDR3 sequence is CASSQSRTSGRVPSQETQYF. As DNA, the CDR3 is TGCGCCAGCAGCCAATCGCGGACTAGCGGGAGAGTCCCCTCTCAAGAGACCCAGTACTTC.